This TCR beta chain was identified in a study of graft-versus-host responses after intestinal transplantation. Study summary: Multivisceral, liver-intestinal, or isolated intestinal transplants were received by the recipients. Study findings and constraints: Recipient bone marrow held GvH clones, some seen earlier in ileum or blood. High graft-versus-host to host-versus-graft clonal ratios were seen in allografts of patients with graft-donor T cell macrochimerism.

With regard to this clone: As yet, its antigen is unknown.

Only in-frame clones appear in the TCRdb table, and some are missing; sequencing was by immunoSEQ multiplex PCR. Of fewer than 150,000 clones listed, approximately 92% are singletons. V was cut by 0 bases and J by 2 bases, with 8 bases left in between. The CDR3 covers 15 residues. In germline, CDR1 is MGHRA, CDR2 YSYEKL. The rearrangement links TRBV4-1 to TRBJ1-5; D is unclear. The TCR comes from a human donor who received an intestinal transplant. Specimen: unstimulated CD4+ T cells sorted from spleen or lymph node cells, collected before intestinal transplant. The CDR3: CASSQEGAGNQPQHF. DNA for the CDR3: TGCGCCAGCAGCCAAGAGGGTGCAGGCAATCAGCCCCAGCATTTT.